This T cell receptor beta chain was captured in a study of molecular identifiers for immune sequencing clone quantification. Study-wide results and limits: Over 99% of effector molecules, yet under 1% of naive-cell molecules, were held by clones above 20 RNA copies.

Naive CD8 T cells were sorted, and the gate applied was CD8+CD4-CCR7+CD45RA+. TCRdb itself ran the PCR reads through MiXCR, one entry per CDR3 protein. The sample shows approximately 590,000 distinct CDR3 sequences, roughly 25% of them seen only once. Note on this clonotype: Its cognate antigen is unknown.

This TCR was sampled from a human donor in good health. Some libraries in this study had Jurkat cell RNA spiked in. The specimen was naive CD8+ T cells from blood, with Jurkat cell RNA spiked in. Subset of the sample: FACS-sorted CD8+CD4-CCR7+CD45RA+ naive T cells.

The CDR3 DNA is TGTGCCAGCACCCGGGGTCCAGATACGCAGTATTTT. Translated: CASTRGPDTQYF. This sequence joins TRBV28 and TRBJ2-3; tentative D call: TRBD2 (5 bases). Germline loops: CDR1 MDHEN, CDR2 SYDVKM. With 7 bases removed from V and 4 bases from J, the gap between germline ends came to 9 bases. CDR3 size: 12 residues.